This T cell receptor (beta chain) was profiled in a study of neoadjuvant nivolumab and ipilimumab in lung cancer. Regarding the study as a whole: Compared with tumor-adjacent uninvolved lung, resected tumors showed greater richness and clonality. Blood richness before therapy tracked richness in tumors resected after neoadjuvant therapy. Only a small number of samples underwent TCR sequencing. From pretherapy to surgery, tumor richness and clonality rose with dual therapy.

Germline V gene sequence: CDR1 MNHEY, CDR2 SMNVEV (reference sequence). V was shortened by 8 bases and J by 7 bases, with 18 bases between the two germline ends. This CDR3 has 15 amino acids. The data were produced by immunoSEQ multiplex PCR, yet TCRdb's version contains in-frame clones alone and is incomplete. The data show 25,000 to 30,000 clones, more than 70% seen once. This clone was seen a few times. What it binds is not known. The genes are TRBV27 and TRBJ1-6, with D unclear. Here the sequenced sample was peripheral blood, taken before neoadjuvant nivolumab, alone or with ipilimumab. This TCR was recovered from an adult with non-small cell lung cancer. The CDR3 sequence is CASSWRGAGNSPLHF. The CDR3 nucleotides read TGTGCCAGCTCTTGGAGAGGCGCGGGAAATTCACCCCTCCACTTT.